This is a list of T cell receptor beta chains from one sample in a study of blood T cell repertoires in COVID-19. Libraries were prepared by immunoSEQ multiplex PCR; TCRdb keeps only in-frame clonotypes and omits some of them. The sample shows about half a million clones, approximately 86% of them seen only once. The sample consisted of PBMCs or T cells enriched from blood (not recorded which). These TCRs come from a woman aged 55-70 years who had recovered from COVID-19. Both conserved end residues are part of each CDR3. A D gene is named only where the DNA matches it firmly. The size of a clone is reported for some rows only, either as once, few or many, or as a class for expanded clones.

TRBV2	TRBJ2-5	NA	NA	TGTGCCAGCAGTGAGTCCGGGACAAAGGTGACCCAGTACTTC	CASSESGTKVTQYF
TRBV2	TRBJ2-7	once	TRBD2	TGTGCCAGCAGTGCGCGGGGGGCAGCCTTCTACGAGCAGTACTTC	CASSARGAAFYEQYF
TRBV10-3	TRBJ2-3	NA	NA	TGTGCCATCAGGACAATAGGAGATACGCAGTATTTT	CAIRTIGDTQYF
TRBV7-2	TRBJ2-7	NA	NA	TGTGCCAGCAGCCCGGCAAGGGGGTTCTTCTACGAGCAGTACTTC	CASSPARGFFYEQYF
TRBV2	TRBJ1-1	NA	NA	TGTGCCAGCAGACCCATGGGAGGGCGGCTGACTGAAGCTTTCTTT	CASRPMGGRLTEAFF
TRBV14	TRBJ2-1	NA	NA	TGTGCCAGCAGCCGTACTAGCCCCTACAATGAGCAGTTCTTC	CASSRTSPYNEQFF
TRBV18	TRBJ2-5	NA	NA	TGTGCCAGCTCGTCTCTCGGGGGGCCCCAAGAGACCCAGTACTTC	CASSSLGGPQETQYF
TRBV6-5	TRBJ2-5	once	TRBD1	TGTGCCAGCAGAACAGGGGATAGCCAAGAGACCCAGTACTTC	CASRTGDSQETQYF
TRBV27	TRBJ2-7	NA	NA	TGTGCCAGCAGTTTACGGGGGGCCTCCTACGAGCAGTACTTC	CASSLRGASYEQYF
TRBV18	TRBJ1-6	NA	NA	TGTGCCAGCTCACCATCCGGCGGAGCCAATTCACCCCTCCACTTT	CASSPSGGANSPLHF
TRBV7-8	TRBJ2-1	NA	TRBD1	TGTGCCAGCAGCCCCAGACAGGGAATCGGATACAATGAGCAGTTCTTC	CASSPRQGIGYNEQFF
TRBV5-1	TRBJ2-7	NA	NA	TGCGCCAGCAGCATGCCAGCCTACGAGCAGTACTTC	CASSMPAYEQYF
TRBV18	TRBJ2-1	NA	TRBD1	TGTGCCAGCTCACAGGACAGGGGGAATGAGCAGTTCTTC	CASSQDRGNEQFF
TRBV2	TRBJ1-4	NA	NA	TGTGCCAGCAGTCAGGTTGATGAAAAACTGTTTTTT	CASSQVDEKLFF
TRBV24-1	TRBJ2-2	NA	TRBD2	TGTGCCACCAGTGCCACGACTAGTAGCGGGGGTAGGACCGGGGAGCTGTTTTTT	CATSATTSSGGRTGELFF
TRBV12-3/TRBV12-4	TRBJ1-1	NA	NA	TGTGCCAGCAGTCTGGGACAGAACACTGAAGCTTTCTTT	CASSLGQNTEAFF
TRBV6-5	TRBJ2-3	NA	NA	TGTGCCAGCAGTTGGGGAGGCACAGATACGCAGTATTTT	CASSWGGTDTQYF
TRBV2	TRBJ2-1	once	NA	TGTGCCAGCAGTGGGGCAGGTGAGCAGTTCTTC	CASSGAGEQFF
TRBV9	TRBJ2-7	NA	TRBD1	TGTGCCAGCAGCGTAGAGGGGGGACAGGTCTACGAGCAGTACTTC	CASSVEGGQVYEQYF
TRBV5-4	TRBJ2-2	few	TRBD2	TGTGCCAGCAGCTCAGGACTAGCGGGGAACACCGGGGAGCTGTTTTTT	CASSSGLAGNTGELFF
TRBV21-1	TRBJ1-1	NA	NA	TGTGCCAGCAGCAAAGCGGTGGGAGATGGTCAGGGGGCGAACACTGAAGCTTTCTTT	CASSKAVGDGQGANTEAFF
TRBV5-1	TRBJ2-7	NA	TRBD2	TGCGCCAGCAGGCTAGCGGGGGGGCAATCCTACGAGCAGTACTTC	CASRLAGGQSYEQYF
TRBV28	TRBJ1-2	few	NA	TGTGCCAGCAGTTTATCGTGGGGCACAGGGCTTGGAGGCTACACCTTC	CASSLSWGTGLGGYTF
TRBV19	TRBJ2-5	NA	TRBD2	TGTGCCAGTAAGTGGCGGGGGGGGGAGACCCAGTACTTC	CASKWRGGETQYF
TRBV13	TRBJ1-1	few	NA	TGTGCCAGCAGCTTAGAGGTTAGAGGGCTGAACACTGAAGCTTTCTTT	CASSLEVRGLNTEAFF
TRBV15	TRBJ2-1	NA	TRBD2	TGTGCCACCAGCTCCCGGGCGGGGGGATCCCTTTACAATGAGCAGTTCTTC	CATSSRAGGSLYNEQFF
TRBV24-1	TRBJ1-1	NA	TRBD1	TGTGCCACCAGTGAGCCATTGGACAGGGCCTTGAATAGTGAAGCTTTCTTT	CATSEPLDRALNSEAFF
TRBV19	TRBJ2-2	NA	NA	TGTGCCAGTAGTCCCTCGGAGGGAAACACCGGGGAGCTGTTTTTT	CASSPSEGNTGELFF
TRBV3-1/TRBV3-2	TRBJ1-1	NA	NA	TGTGCCAGCAGCCAACAATTCACTGAAGCTTTCTTT	CASSQQFTEAFF
TRBV19	TRBJ1-3	NA	NA	TGTGCCAGTAGTATTGCGTTGCCAGGGGCTGCCTCTGGAAACACCATATATTTT	CASSIALPGAASGNTIYF
TRBV19	TRBJ2-3	NA	TRBD2	TGTGCCAGTAGTCTCCGACTAGCGGGGGGTACGGATACGCAGTATTTT	CASSLRLAGGTDTQYF
TRBV6-4	TRBJ2-1	NA	TRBD2	TGTGCCAGCAGTGAATTAGCGGGGGGGCTTAGAAATGAGCAGTTCTTC	CASSELAGGLRNEQFF
TRBV3-1/TRBV3-2	TRBJ1-2	once	NA	TGTGCCAGCAGCTTTACAACTAACTATGGCTACACCTTC	CASSFTTNYGYTF
TRBV6-5	TRBJ1-2	NA	TRBD1	TGTGCCAGCAGTTACCGACTTGACAGGGGCTATGGCTACACCTTC	CASSYRLDRGYGYTF
TRBV15	TRBJ1-3	NA	TRBD1	TGTGCCACCGACAGGGGGGATGGAAACACCATATATTTT	CATDRGDGNTIYF
TRBV10-1	TRBJ1-1	NA	TRBD1	TGCGCCAGCAGTGAGTCCAACAGGGGAGCTTTCTTT	CASSESNRGAFF
TRBV11-3	TRBJ2-3	NA	TRBD2	TGTGCCAGCAGTCCGGGGGGGGGCACAGATACGCAGTATTTT	CASSPGGGTDTQYF
TRBV27	TRBJ2-6	NA	TRBD1	TGTGCCAGCAGACCGGGACAGGGTTCTGGGGCCAACGTCCTGACTTTC	CASRPGQGSGANVLTF
TRBV6-1	TRBJ1-2	NA	NA	TGTGCCAGCAGTGACATGTCCCGGGGCTACACCTTC	CASSDMSRGYTF
TRBV3-1/TRBV3-2	TRBJ2-2	NA	TRBD2	TGTGCCAGCAGCCAAGATTGGCGACTAGCGGACACCGGGGAGCTGTTTTTT	CASSQDWRLADTGELFF
TRBV28	TRBJ1-5	NA	TRBD1	TGTGCCAGCAGCCTAGGACAGGGGATTCAAGTGGGCAATCAGCCCCAGCATTTT	CASSLGQGIQVGNQPQHF
TRBV5-8	TRBJ2-7	NA	TRBD1	TGTGCCAGCAGCGTACAGGGGGGAGGCTCCTACGAGCAGTACTTC	CASSVQGGGSYEQYF
TRBV5-4	TRBJ1-1	NA	NA	TGTGCCAGCAGCCCCAGGGGTGGGACTGAAGCTTTCTTT	CASSPRGGTEAFF
TRBV9	TRBJ1-1	NA	NA	TGTGCCAGCAGCGTAGCGGGGACACTAGAGAACACTGAAGCTTTCTTT	CASSVAGTLENTEAFF
TRBV19	TRBJ1-5	NA	NA	TGTGCCAGTAGTATAGGTAGGGGCGATCAGCCCCAGCATTTT	CASSIGRGDQPQHF
TRBV2	TRBJ2-5	NA	TRBD2	TGTGCCAGCAGTGAAGGGAGCGGGGGGGCTTCAGAGACCCAGTACTTC	CASSEGSGGASETQYF
TRBV11-2	TRBJ2-2	few	NA	TGTGCCAGCAGCCCTTCAAGCGGGACCGGGGAGCTGTTTTTT	CASSPSSGTGELFF
TRBV9	TRBJ1-4	NA	NA	TGTGCCAGCAGCCCGAGCGGGGGTCATTCGGAAAAACTGTTTTTT	CASSPSGGHSEKLFF
TRBV11-2	TRBJ1-3	NA	NA	TGTGCCAGCAGCTTCGGGGGTCCCCTCACCATATATTTT	CASSFGGPLTIYF
TRBV7-2	TRBJ1-2	NA	TRBD1	TGTGCCAGCAGCACCGACAGGGGACGGGGCTACACCTTC	CASSTDRGRGYTF
TRBV6-5	TRBJ1-4	few	NA	TGTGCCAGCAGTACGGGCGGGGTTGGCGAAAAACTGTTTTTT	CASSTGGVGEKLFF
TRBV5-4	TRBJ1-1	NA	NA	TGTGCCAGCAGCTCGATGACAAGTCCCAACACTGAAGCTTTCTTT	CASSSMTSPNTEAFF
TRBV27	TRBJ1-5	NA	NA	TGTGCCAGCAGTCCTAGGACTGATAGCAATCAGCCCCAGCATTTT	CASSPRTDSNQPQHF